Sequencing of this T cell receptor (gamma chain) was carried out in a study of gamma delta lymphoproliferative disorders and STAT genes (dated by TCRdb to the late 2010s). Regarding the research as a whole: Among the 9 sequenced Tgammadelta LGLL patients, 4 had symptomatic disease and 5 had an indolent course. The LymphoTrack Dx TCRG Assay was used to prepare gamma-chain libraries from at least 50 ng of genomic DNA. Because no corresponding Invivoscribe delta assay was available, delta-chain libraries were prepared according to the EuroClonality-NGS working group standard operating procedure. The study profiled TCR gamma and delta CDR3 repertoires by deep sequencing in Tgammadelta lymphoproliferative disease patients and healthy controls, within a larger immunophenotypic and STAT-mutation study. The TCR-sequenced pilot group comprised roughly 10 Tgammadelta large granular lymphocyte leukemia patients and a couple of hepatosplenic T-cell lymphoma patients. To confirm the results, all delta-chain samples and two gamma-chain samples were sequenced a second time.

This clone registers as medium-sized (0.01 to 0.1%) within its sample. Its recognized antigen is unknown. Base qualities are missing; no much larger clone stands one base away. For both patients and controls, peripheral blood mononuclear cells were isolated, and the genomic DNA from these cells was used for TCR sequencing. Of the sequenced patients, about five were male and about 6 were female, and the group's median age was approximately 68 years. Patients were enrolled at one hematology unit in Padova, Italy, and were reclassified as T-LGLL or HSTCL using the 2017 WHO criteria. All patient samples were collected while patients were off therapy or before therapy. Both library methods used multiplex PCR with primers targeting conserved V and J regions of the TCR genes. After purification and pooling, the amplicons were sequenced on an Illumina MiSeq platform. Concerning the study's data processing: V(D)J alignment, clonotype assembly and translation were handled by MiXCR, while functionality assessment and CDR3 repertoire analyses were done with VDJtools. CDR3 followed the IMGT definition, and analyses included only productive sequences that used functional genes, leaving out ORF genes and pseudogenes. A custom Python script was used to search all patients and controls for identical amino acid CDR3s of major clonotypes (frequency >=5%). To compare clonotype frequencies between patients and controls, a one-sided non-parametric Wilcoxon test was applied. TCRdb reanalyzed the public reads with the CATT caller, and identical DNA sequences were merged afterwards. TCRdb, not the authors, supplied the V and J calls. The sample records some 2,300 gamma-chain clones, approximately 19% of which are singletons. The top ten clonotypes cover roughly 58% of the sample.

Results and caveats for the whole study, not just this receptor: The authors noted that NGS specificity may be reduced at low frequencies, so the public or private nature of leukemic clones needs confirmation. Almost every major gamma and delta clonotype in patients was public, meaning shared with at least one healthy donor, and only a couple of gamma clonotypes were private to disease. Vgamma9-JgammaP and Vdelta2-Ddelta3-Jdelta1 rearrangements dominated major clones in indolent patients but were absent in symptomatic patients, who used less common gene combinations. When whole repertoires were clustered, patient gamma repertoires were grouped separately from healthy controls, whereas no separation between groups was observed for delta repertoires. Control T cells likely spanned varied maturation stages, while leukemic cells were skewed toward terminal effectors, potentially limiting patient-control comparisons.

Trimming removed 8 bases from V and 0 bases from J; the gene matches leave 20 bases unexplained. The CDR3 sequence holds 18 residues, the cysteine and phenylalanine included. Of the read, only the CDR3 DNA is kept; its 54 bases are in frame from base 1. The source material was blood. This receptor was taken from a human donor with gamma-delta T-cell large granular lymphocyte leukemia. This chain joins TRGV10 to TRGJ1 or TRGJ2. TCRdb lists no J gene, so it was determined here by aligning the DNA to germline. TRGV10 is treated as an ORF (open reading frame) with a function not yet certain. Here is the DNA: TGTGCTGCGTGGGCCCGAACCGTTCGAGCGTTGAATTATTATAAGAAACTCTTT. Its translation reads: CAAWARTVRALNYYKKLF.